This T cell receptor beta chain was retrieved from a study of human T cells and chemical hapten exposure. Within the library, unique molecular identifiers were attached to each individual cDNA molecule. One entry per CDR3 protein results from TCRdb running MiXCR on the RACE reads. The sample holds roughly 96,000 distinct CDR3 sequences, 9.3% seen once. Time point noted: patch test 2, 6 weeks after DPC sensitization. The treatment is: therapeutic diphenylcyclopropenone sensitization with weekly scalp DPC. The sequence was obtained from a middle-aged woman with alopecia areata. Some clones in this sample may be carry-over from other donors' samples. Here the sequenced sample was whole blood, taken in connection with sensitization to the hapten diphenylcyclopropenone (DPC).

CDR3 sequence: CASSLYLTSGRAGELFF. DNA of the CDR3: TGTGCCAGCAGCTTATACCTTACTAGCGGGAGGGCCGGGGAGCTGTTTTTT. The gene calls are TRBV7-2 and TRBJ2-2; 13 nucleotides match TRBD2. The germline CDR1 and CDR2 sequences are SGHTA and FQGNSA. Losses at the gene ends were 2 bases for V and 6 bases for J; bases not matched to a gene: 6. The CDR3 totals 17 residues.